This TCR beta chain emerged from a study of CD8+ T cells in alopecia areata. Whole-study context: Tofacitinib treatment spanned 6 to 18 months, with 6 months off drug afterward. Broader study findings: Resident alphabeta T cells of normal skin are also sequenced in scalp samples.

In each case, RNA was isolated and then reverse transcribed into cDNA as the sequencing template. Assay used: immunoSEQ multiplex PCR; TCRdb lists only in-frame clones, some missing. The table lists more than 110,000 clones, about 60% of them singletons. This clone was detected only a few times. Its antigen is not known. The CDR3 consists of 12 residues. The germline V gene encodes CDR1 SQVTM and CDR2 ANQGSEA. V was trimmed by 7 bases and J by 4 bases, leaving 13 bases between them. Alopecia areata patients provided lesional scalp punch biopsies and peripheral blood, both collected for the study. Sequenced material: CD4+ T cells sorted from blood, taken at week 0. The genes are TRBV29-1 and TRBJ1-1; D is unresolved. The receptor was derived from a human donor with alopecia areata. This CDR3 is CSALVALTEAFF. The CDR3 nucleotides are TGCAGCGCCTTAGTTGCTCTCACTGAAGCTTTCTTT.